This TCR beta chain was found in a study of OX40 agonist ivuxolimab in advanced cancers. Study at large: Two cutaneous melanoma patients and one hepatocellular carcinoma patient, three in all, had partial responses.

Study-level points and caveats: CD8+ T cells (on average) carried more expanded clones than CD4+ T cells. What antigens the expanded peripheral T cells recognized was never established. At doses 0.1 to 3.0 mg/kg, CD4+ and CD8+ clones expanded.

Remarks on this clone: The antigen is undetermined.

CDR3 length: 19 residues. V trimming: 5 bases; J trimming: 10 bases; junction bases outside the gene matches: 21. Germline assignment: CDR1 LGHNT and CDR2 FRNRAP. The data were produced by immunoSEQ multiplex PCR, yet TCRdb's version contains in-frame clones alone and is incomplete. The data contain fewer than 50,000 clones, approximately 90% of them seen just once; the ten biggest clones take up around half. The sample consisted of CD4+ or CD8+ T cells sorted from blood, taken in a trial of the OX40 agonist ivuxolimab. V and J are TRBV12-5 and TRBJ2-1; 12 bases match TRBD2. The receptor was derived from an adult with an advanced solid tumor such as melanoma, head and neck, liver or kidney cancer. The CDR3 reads CASGPVLAGGRFKWREQFF. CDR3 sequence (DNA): TGTGCTAGTGGTCCAGTCCTAGCGGGAGGGAGGTTTAAATGGAGAGAGCAGTTCTTC.